This entry is about one T cell receptor (beta chain). The antigen is not known. The treatment denotes: some 19 received Ad26.COV2.S at low or high dose, single or two shots; 5 received placebo; per-sample allocation not given. On day 63 after the first injection, vaccine and placebo recipients gave samples. In the vaccine, an Ad26 vector expressed the SARS-CoV-2 spike of the Wuhan strain. The sample belongs to a study of Ad26.COV2.S vaccination and SARS-CoV-2 variants. The repertoire was sequenced with immunoSEQ multiplex PCR; TCRdb's copy has only in-frame clones and lacks some. The table records roughly 270,000 clones, around 87% of them present only once. Per germline, CDR1 MNHNY and CDR2 SVGAGI (reference sequence). The CDR3 is made up of 14 amino acids. Trimming shortened V by 4 bases and J by 8 bases, and 14 bases separated the two germline ends. General study results and limits: Ad26.COV2.S recipients had broader spike-specific TCRs (P = 0.0014).

This TCR came from a person between 18 and 59 years old who received the Ad26.COV2.S COVID-19 vaccine or a placebo. The source was peripheral blood, collected in a trial of Ad26.COV2.S vaccine versus placebo. The genes are TRBV6-6 and TRBJ1-4; D is unresolved. The CDR3 protein is CASSLASLREKLFF. The CDR3 DNA sequence: TGTGCCAGCAGTTTGGCCAGTTTGAGGGAAAAACTGTTTTTT.